This T cell receptor beta chain came from a study of radiotherapy plus CTLA-4 blockade in lung cancer. The overall study: Objective responses were observed in approximately 20% of patients, and disease control was achieved by roughly 31%.

In chemo-refractory metastatic non-small-cell lung cancer, patients got ipilimumab CTLA-4 blockade together with focal radiation. Findings of the study overall: Expansion of tumor-derived TCR clones was observed in blood after radiotherapy plus ipilimumab.

Generated by immunoSEQ multiplex PCR, the TCRdb table keeps only in-frame clones and is missing some. The sample comprises about 51,000 clones, 70% to 80% of which are singletons, and 7.5% to 9.5% rests with the top ten. The trim removed 5 bases at V and 7 bases at J, leaving 14 bases unmatched. The CDR3 totals 16 residues. Germline V gives CDR1 SEHNR, CDR2 FQNEAQ (reference sequence). For this clone: Antigen specificity is unknown.

J is TRBJ2-1 and V is TRBV7-9, with 7 bases matching TRBD2. Specimen: peripheral blood, collected from a patient treated with radiotherapy plus ipilimumab. This clonotype was sampled from a human donor with non-small cell lung cancer who had a complete response to radiotherapy plus ipilimumab. This CDR3 reads CASSGRGQKPGNEQFF. The CDR3 DNA is TGTGCCAGCAGCGGGAGGGGCCAAAAACCTGGGAATGAGCAGTTCTTC.